The next 5 T cell receptor beta chains were all read from a single sample in a study of blood T cell repertoires in COVID-19. The table came from immunoSEQ multiplex PCR; TCRdb's copy has only in-frame clones and leaves some out. The table includes about 64,000 clones, less than 85% detected once. Specimen: peripheral blood. These receptors came from a human donor in a cohort sampled during active COVID-19.

The V and J genes are TRBV6-5 and TRBJ2-7, with 10 bases aligning to TRBD2. Trimming at V came to 6 bases and at J to 3 bases, leaving 5 bases not matched to a gene. This CDR3 comprises 14 residues. Germline V lookup: CDR1 MNHEY, CDR2 SVGAGI. CDR3 DNA: TGTGCCAGCAGCTGGACTAGCGGAGACTACGAGCAGTACTTC. This gives the protein CASSWTSGDYEQYF.

This chain connects TRBV24-1 to TRBJ2-7; 10 bases are a match to TRBD2. V shed 3 bases and J 5 bases; nucleotides not matched to a gene: 6. The CDR3 runs to 15 residues. Germline V gene data show CDR1 as KGHDR and CDR2 as SFDVKD. CDR3: CATSDHGTSVNEQYF. The CDR3 DNA reads TGTGCCACCAGTGATCACGGGACTAGCGTGAACGAGCAGTACTTC.

V and J are TRBV6-2 or TRBV6-3 and TRBJ1-5; D gene unclear. Germline V gene sequence: CDR1 MNHEY, CDR2 SVGEGT. V shed 6 bases and J shed 3 bases, with 12 bases lying between them. CDR3 length: 14 amino acids. CDR3 DNA: TGTGCCAGCAGCGATCCAGGCTACAATCAGCCCCAGCATTTT. Translated, it gives CASSDPGYNQPQHF.

V is TRBV20-1 and J is TRBJ2-1; a weak D match, TRBD2 (6 bases). CDR3 length: 11 amino acids. Germline loops: CDR1 DFQATT, CDR2 SNEGSKA (reference sequence). V dropped 6 bases and J dropped 9 bases, with 12 bases sitting between them. The DNA for the CDR3 is TGCAGTGCACCTCTGCGGGGTGAGCAGTTCTTC. Protein: CSAPLRGEQFF.

The rearrangement links TRBV7-2 to TRBJ2-1, with D tentatively TRBD1 (5 bases). Trimming took off 4 bases at V and 0 bases at J, with 10 bases between the two ends. The CDR3 totals 15 residues. Germline lookup yields CDR1 SGHTA and CDR2 FQGNSA. CDR3 protein: CASSSDSSSYNEQFF. CDR3 DNA sequence: TGTGCCAGCAGCTCAGACAGTAGCTCCTACAATGAGCAGTTCTTC.